These 24 T cell receptor beta chains originate from one sample sequenced in a study of molecular identifiers for immune sequencing clone quantification. TCRdb analysed the PCR reads with MiXCR anew, one entry per CDR3 protein. The sample lists 85,000 to 100,000 distinct CDR3 sequences, 20% to 25% occurring once. Sequences were obtained from naive CD8+ T cells from blood, with Jurkat cell RNA spiked in. Subset of the sample: FACS-sorted CD8+CD4-CCR7+CD45RA+ naive T cells. The receptors were sampled from a human donor in good health. Some libraries in this study had Jurkat cell RNA spiked in.

This chain uses TRBV19 with TRBJ2-7, with 12 bases matching TRBD1. From germline, CDR1 is LNHDA and CDR2 SQIVND (reference sequence). The V and J ends lost 6 bases and 2 bases, in that order; junction bases with no gene match: 5. The CDR3 consists of 15 residues. CDR3 loop: CASSVGTGGPYEQYF. The CDR3 DNA follows: TGTGCCAGTAGCGTCGGGACAGGGGGCCCCTACGAGCAGTACTTC.

This clonotype appeared once. One end of the junction fails to match germline, which may point to a read error. The rearrangement uses TRBV3-1 and TRBJ2-3, with 7 bases lining up with TRBD2. CDR3 length: 18 amino acids. The germline CDR1 and CDR2 sequences are LGHDT and YNNKEL (reference sequence). The CDR3 DNA is TGTGCCAGCAGCCAAGATCGCAAGACTAGCCGGGAGGTACATACGCGGTATTTT. Its translation is CASSQDRKTSREVHTRYF.

With respect to this clonotype: Being one base from a much bigger clone, this may be a read error. The rearrangement links TRBV7-9 to TRBJ2-6, with D tentatively TRBD2 (6 bases). Per the germline V gene, CDR1 is SEHNR and CDR2 is FQNEAQ (reference sequence). The V end lost 6 bases, the J end lost 0 bases, and 18 bases lay between the germline ends. The CDR3 consists of 18 residues. In nucleotides, the CDR3 is TGTGCCAGCAGGAATACCCGGGACGGGGGCTCTGGGGCCAACGTCCTGACTTTC. As protein: CASRNTRDGGSGANVLTF.

In its sample, this clonotype was seen many times. V usage is TRBV2 and J usage is TRBJ2-3; D gene unclear. The CDR3 length is 13 residues. Germline CDR1 SNHLY, CDR2 FYNNEI. The germline V and J ends were trimmed by 2 bases and 7 bases, with 10 bases remaining between them. The CDR3 DNA is TGTGCCAGCAGTGAACGGACCGTCAATACGCAGTATTTT. The encoded protein is CASSERTVNTQYF.

To note about this clonotype: A much larger clone lies one base from this, so it may be a read error. This chain joins TRBV6-5 and TRBJ2-5; D is possibly TRBD1 or TRBD2 (5 bases each). The CDR3 runs 15 residues. CDR1 MNHEY and CDR2 SVGAGI come from the germline V gene. CDR3 residues: CASSEAGYRGEPQYF. The CDR3 nucleotides are TGTGCCAGCAGCGAGGCAGGGTATCGGGGAGAGCCCCAGTACTTC.

This chain links TRBV19 with TRBJ2-1; 7 nucleotides match TRBD2. This CDR3 spans 13 amino acids. Germline V gives CDR1 LNHDA, CDR2 SQIVND (reference sequence). J was trimmed by 7 bases and V by 5 bases; bases with no gene match: 5. The CDR3 sequence is CASSRWEGNEQFF. In DNA, the CDR3 is TGTGCCAGTAGTCGGTGGGAGGGGAATGAGCAGTTCTTC.

This rearrangement joins TRBV7-6 to TRBJ2-7, with TRBD2 matching over 11 bases. V lost 5 bases, J lost 4 bases, and 7 bases stayed unmatched. This CDR3 region has 15 residues. Germline V gene lookup returns CDR1 SGHVS and CDR2 FNYEAQ. In DNA form, the CDR3 reads TGTGCCAGCAGCCCCTCCGGGACTAGCGGATACGAGCAGTACTTC. Residues: CASSPSGTSGYEQYF.

The chain couples TRBV4-1 to TRBJ2-5; D might be TRBD1 or TRBD2, each matching 6 bases. Deletions cut 1 base from V and 1 base from J, with 10 bases between. From germline, CDR1 is MGHRA and CDR2 YSYEKL. This CDR3 spans 15 amino acids. CDR3 sequence: CASSQAGAGQETQYF. CDR3 DNA: TGCGCCAGCAGCCAAGCGGGGGCCGGCCAAGAGACCCAGTACTTC.

The CDR3: CASSSPMNGTYHQETQYF. The CDR3 nucleotides read TGTGCCAGCAGTTCCCCTATGAATGGGACGTACCACCAAGAGACCCAGTACTTC. The genes are TRBV12-3 or TRBV12-4 and TRBJ2-5; possibly TRBD1 or TRBD2 for D (5 bases each). The CDR3 is made up of 18 amino acids. Deletions cut 4 bases from V and 0 bases from J, with 21 bases between.

In its sample, this clonotype was seen many times. CDR3 region: CASSPGWRGIKETQYF. The CDR3 bases are TGTGCCAGCAGCCCTGGGTGGCGGGGTATAAAAGAGACCCAGTACTTC. The chain links TRBV7-2 to TRBJ2-5; perhaps TRBD2 as D (6 bases). Germline V gene sequence: CDR1 SGHTA, CDR2 FQGNSA. Trimming removed 5 bases from V and 3 bases from J, with 19 bases in between. CDR3 length: 16 residues. Supplemented by reference TRBV7-2 and TRBJ2-5, the full variable domain reads GAGVSQSPSNKVTEKGKDVELRCDPISGHTALYWYRQSLGQGLEFLIYFQGNSAPDKSGLPSDRFSAERTGGSVSTLTIQRTQQEDSAVYLCASSPGWRGIKETQYFGPGTRLLVL.

The V call is TRBV29-1, the J call TRBJ2-1; possibly TRBD2 for D (5 bases). V gave up 3 bases and J gave up 5 bases, with 17 bases separating them. Germline assignment: CDR1 SQVTM and CDR2 ANQGSEA. The CDR3 has 15 residues. The CDR3 here is CSVDLPAVENNEQFF. CDR3 coding DNA: TGCAGCGTTGATCTTCCAGCGGTAGAGAACAATGAGCAGTTCTTC.

The CDR3 nucleotides read TGTGCCAGCAGTTTTTCAGGGGGGGCCTACGAGCAGTACTTC. This encodes CASSFSGGAYEQYF. The chain couples TRBV27 to TRBJ2-7; the D call may be TRBD1 or TRBD2 (7 bases each). V gave up 3 bases and J gave up 2 bases, with 11 bases separating them. The CDR3 sequence is 14 residues long. Per the germline V gene, CDR1 is MNHEY and CDR2 is SMNVEV (reference sequence).

This chain links TRBV27 with TRBJ1-1; maybe TRBD1 (5 bases). Trimming cost V 1 base and J 0 bases, with 12 bases left between them. The germline CDR1 and CDR2 sequences are MNHEY and SMNVEV (reference sequence). This CDR3 is built from 16 residues. CDR3 sequence: CASSLLSGILNTEAFF. DNA of the CDR3: TGTGCCAGCAGTTTATTGTCAGGGATCCTGAACACTGAAGCTTTCTTT.

To note about this clonotype: This may arise from a read error, as a much more abundant clone is one base away. As the CDR3 is not closed by the conserved phenylalanine or tryptophan, this likely results from a read error. This chain links TRBV11-2 with TRBJ2-2; TRBD1 aligns across 8 bases. Germline V gives CDR1 SGHAT, CDR2 FQNNGV. This CDR3 has 16 amino acids. The junction had 4 bases not matched to a gene; V was cut back by 4 bases and J by 0 bases. The CDR3 is CASSSDRGSNTGELFS. The CDR3 DNA sequence: TGTGCCAGCAGCTCAGACAGGGGTTCGAACACCGGGGAGCTGTTTTCT.

Many counts were recorded for this clonotype. V and J are TRBV29-1 and TRBJ1-2, with D uncertain. The germline V gene encodes CDR1 SQVTM and CDR2 ANQGSEA. Trimming pared 1 base from V and 8 bases from J, leaving 17 bases between. The CDR3 runs to 14 residues. CDR3 region: CSVEAGSALYGYTF. The CDR3 nucleotides read TGCAGCGTTGAAGCGGGGTCCGCTTTGTACGGCTACACCTTC.

Remarks on this clonotype: A clone one base away is much larger, so this may be a read error. The chain joins TRBV13 to TRBJ2-3; TRBD2 matches at 9 bases. CDR1 and CDR2 (germline): PRHDT, FYEKMQ (reference sequence). CDR3 size: 14 residues. Trimming at V came to 3 bases and at J to 8 bases, leaving 6 bases not matched to a gene. In nucleotides, the CDR3 is TGTGCCAGCAGCTTCGGGCGGGGGGGCGCTACGCAGTATTTT. Translating gives CASSFGRGGATQYF.

This clonotype was counted ten times or more. The chain couples TRBV5-6 to TRBJ2-3; D gene unclear. V lost 3 bases and J lost 3, with 8 bases in between. CDR1 and CDR2 from the germline V gene are SGHDT and YYEEEE. The length of the CDR3 is 13 residues. CDR3 sequence reads: CASSYEVTDTQYF. The DNA for the CDR3 is TGTGCCAGCAGCTATGAGGTAACAGATACGCAGTATTTT.

The sample holds a few counts of this clonotype. The CDR3 is CASSYSIFLFSAELNEKLFF. CDR3 nucleotides: TGTGCCAGCAGTTACTCGATTTTCCTTTTTTCGGCGGAACTTAATGAAAAACTGTTTTTT. V gene TRBV6-2 or TRBV6-3 combines with J gene TRBJ1-4; D is unresolved. Deletions cut 0 bases from V and 4 bases from J, with 24 bases between. This CDR3 spans 20 amino acids. Germline loops: CDR1 MNHEY, CDR2 SVGEGT.

This chain joins TRBV27 and TRBJ1-1, with D maybe TRBD1 (6 bases). Germline values: CDR1 MNHEY, CDR2 SMNVEV (reference sequence). There are 14 residues in the CDR3. V lost 10 bases, J lost 2 bases, and 17 bases lay in between. CDR3 DNA: TGTGCCACCAGGAGTGGGGGGGCTAACACTGAAGCTTTCTTT. It encodes CATRSGGANTEAFF.

With regard to this clonotype: One junction end does not reproduce the germline sequence, and a read error may be involved. The J gene is TRBJ2-7, the V gene TRBV28; possible D gene TRBD1, 6 bases. The CDR3 covers 13 residues. Germline CDR1 MDHEN, CDR2 SYDVKM. The CDR3 reads CARGPGHACERCF. Here the CDR3 DNA reads TGTGCCCGCGGCCCGGGACATGCCTGCGAGCGGTGCTTC.

This clonotype showed up many times. V and J are TRBV7-9 and TRBJ2-3; D unclear. This CDR3 has 12 residues. The germline gives CDR1 SEHNR, CDR2 FQNEAQ (reference sequence). V shed 5 bases and J shed 6 bases, with 9 bases lying between them. The CDR3 DNA sequence: TGTGCCAGCAGCCCGACGCGGGATACGCAGTATTTT. Amino acid sequence: CASSPTRDTQYF.

This clonotype was counted at least ten times. The genes are TRBV9 and TRBJ1-1, with 7 bases fitting TRBD1. Germline trimming cut 4 bases from V and 4 bases from J; bases unmatched to any gene: 4. The V gene's germline CDR1 is SGDLS and CDR2 YYNGEE. This CDR3 is built from 13 residues. Here the CDR3 DNA reads TGTGCCAGCAGCCAGGGGGGAGGCACTGAAGCTTTCTTT. It codes for CASSQGGGTEAFF.

The CDR3 spells CASSPRTSGSGQTQYF. The CDR3 nucleotides read TGTGCCAGCTCACCACGGACTAGCGGTTCTGGGCAGACCCAGTACTTC. The V gene is TRBV18, the J gene TRBJ2-5; 10 bases fit TRBD2. The V gene's germline CDR1 is KGHSH and CDR2 LQKENI. This CDR3 region has 16 residues. With V trimmed by 1 base and J by 6 bases, 8 bases remained unmatched.

This clonotype turned up a few times. The chain couples TRBV30 to TRBJ2-5; 9 bases map to TRBD2. The CDR3 extends over 14 amino acids. Germline CDR1 GTSNPN, CDR2 SVGIG (reference sequence). V lost 2 bases, J lost 3 bases, and 4 bases stayed unmatched. The chain's CDR3 is CAWSISSGEETQYF. The CDR3 region has the DNA TGTGCCTGGAGTATCTCTAGCGGGGAAGAGACCCAGTACTTC. Full variable domain (rest looked up from reference TRBV30 and TRBJ2-5): SQTIHQWPATLVQPVGSPLSLECTVEGTSNPNLYWYRQAAGRGLQLLFYSVGIGQISSEVPQNLSASRPQDRQFILSSKKLLLSDSGFYLCAWSISSGEETQYFGPGTRLLVL.